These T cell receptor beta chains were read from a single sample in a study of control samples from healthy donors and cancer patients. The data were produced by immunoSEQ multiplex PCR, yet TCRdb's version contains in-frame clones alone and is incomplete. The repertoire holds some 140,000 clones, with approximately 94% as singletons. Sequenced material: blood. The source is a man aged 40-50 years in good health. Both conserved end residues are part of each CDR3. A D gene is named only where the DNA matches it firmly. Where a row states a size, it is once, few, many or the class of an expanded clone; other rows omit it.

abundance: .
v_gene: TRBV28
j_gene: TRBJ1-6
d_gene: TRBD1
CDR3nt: TGTGCCAGCAGTCCCGGACAGGGAGCAAATTCACCCCTCCACTTT
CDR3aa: CASSPGQGANSPLHF

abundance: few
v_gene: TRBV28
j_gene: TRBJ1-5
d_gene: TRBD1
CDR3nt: TGTGCCAGCAGAAAAACTGACAGGGATAGGGGCAATCAGCCCCAGCATTTT
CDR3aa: CASRKTDRDRGNQPQHF

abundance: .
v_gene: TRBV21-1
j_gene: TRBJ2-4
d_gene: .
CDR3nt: TGTGCCAGCAGCAAGGAACCGCTAGCCAAAAACATTCAGTACTTC
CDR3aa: CASSKEPLAKNIQYF

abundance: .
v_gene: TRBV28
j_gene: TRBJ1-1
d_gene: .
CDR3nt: TGTGCCAGCAGGGGCTCGTGGAACACTGAAGCTTTCTTT
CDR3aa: CASRGSWNTEAFF

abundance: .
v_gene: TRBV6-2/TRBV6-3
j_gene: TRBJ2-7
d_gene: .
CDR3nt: TGTGCCAGCAGTCTACAACAGCGGTACGAGCAGTACTTC
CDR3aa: CASSLQQRYEQYF

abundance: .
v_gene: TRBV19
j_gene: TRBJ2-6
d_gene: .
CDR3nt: TGTGCCAGTAGTATAGCGGGCTCTGGGGCCAACGTCCTGACTTTC
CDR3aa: CASSIAGSGANVLTF

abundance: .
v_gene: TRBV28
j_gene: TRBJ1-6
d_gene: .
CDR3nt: TGTGCCAGCAGACAAGGCGGGGTTTCACCCCTCCACTTT
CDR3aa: CASRQGGVSPLHF

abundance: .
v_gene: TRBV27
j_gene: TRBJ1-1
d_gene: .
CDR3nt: TGTGCCAGCAGGGCGACACGCACTGAAGCTTTCTTT
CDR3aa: CASRATRTEAFF

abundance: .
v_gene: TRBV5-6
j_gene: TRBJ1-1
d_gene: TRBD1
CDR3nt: TGTGCCTCCGCCTCAATGAGGGGGCCTGAAGCTTTCTTT
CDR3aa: CASASMRGPEAFF

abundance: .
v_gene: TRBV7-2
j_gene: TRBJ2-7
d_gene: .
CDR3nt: TGTGCCAGCAGCGTAACGGGCCGCCCGGGGGAGCAGTACTTC
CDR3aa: CASSVTGRPGEQYF

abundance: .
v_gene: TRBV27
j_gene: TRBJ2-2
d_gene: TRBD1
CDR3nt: TGTGCCAGCAGATCGGGACAGGGGAACACCGGGGAGCTGTTTTTT
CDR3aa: CASRSGQGNTGELFF

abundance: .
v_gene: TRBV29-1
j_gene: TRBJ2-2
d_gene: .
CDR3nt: TGCAGCGTTGAACAGAGAGGCACCGGGGAGCTGTTTTTT
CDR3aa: CSVEQRGTGELFF